This T cell receptor beta chain was identified in a study of blood T cells in healthy people across ages. This clonotype has a count of ten or more. Its antigen is not identified. The use of a sample-barcoded 5' primer and a J-beta primer mix characterized a second PCR of roughly 6 to 12 cycles. TCRdb reanalysed the 5' RACE reads using MiXCR and keeps one entry per CDR3 protein. Among some 900,000 distinct CDR3 sequences listed, around 48% were seen once. Germline CDR1 and CDR2: SGHTA and FQGNSA. V dropped 7 bases and J dropped 0 bases, with 16 bases sitting between them. The CDR3 is 15 amino acids. Researchers isolated at least 7 million PBMCs per sample. Whole-study results and caveats: Changes seen in expanded clonotypes were possibly confounded by donor CMV status left unknown. Naive CD4+ cells and diversity were both higher in long-lived donors than in aged donors. Older individuals had lower TCR beta diversity per million T cells (the decline was roughly linear).

The sequence derives from a young man in good health. The chain carries TRBV7-2 and TRBJ2-7, with D tentatively TRBD1 or TRBD2 (5 bases each). What was sequenced was blood. CDR3 in DNA: TGTGCCAGCAACCGTGAGGGACCAAACTCCTACGAGCAGTACTTC. Encoded protein: CASNREGPNSYEQYF. The variable domain in full, completed from reference TRBV7-2 and TRBJ2-7, reads GAGVSQSPSNKVTEKGKDVELRCDPISGHTALYWYRQSLGQGLEFLIYFQGNSAPDKSGLPSDRFSAERTGGSVSTLTIQRTQQEDSAVYLCASNREGPNSYEQYFGPGTRLTVT.